The 24 T cell receptor beta chains below were found in one sample sequenced in a study of control samples from healthy donors and cancer patients (dated by TCRdb to the early 2020s). Library prep was done by the immunoSEQ multiplex PCR assay. TCRdb limited this immuneACCESS table to in-frame rearrangements with V and J called. A share of clones is missing; checked studies link under half to unresolved V genes, and the rest is unexplained. In all, the sample holds some 130,000 clones, and around nine tenths of those were seen once. The top ten clonotypes cover around 10% of the sample. Sequencing was carried out using blood. These TCRs come from a woman in her twenties or thirties in good health.

The rearrangement uses TRBV7-3 and TRBJ2-2, with TRBD2 matching over 7 bases. This CDR3 is 19 amino acids long. V lost 5 bases, J lost 0 bases, and 15 bases stayed unmatched. CDR1 SGHTA and CDR2 FQGTGA come from the germline V gene. The CDR3 DNA is TGTGCCAGCAGCCCTGACCCACGGACTAGTACCGCGAACACCGGGGAGCTGTTTTTT. It translates to CASSPDPRTSTANTGELFF. Using reference TRBV7-3 and TRBJ2-2 for the parts outside the CDR3, the full variable domain is GAGVSQTPSNKVTEKGKYVELRCDPISGHTALYWYRQSLGQGPEFLIYFQGTGAADDSGLPNDRFFAVRPEGSVSTLKIQRTERGDSAVYLCASSPDPRTSTANTGELFFGEGSRLTVL.

This rearrangement joins TRBV9 to TRBJ1-1; D is uncertain. Trimming cost V 4 bases and J 3 bases, with 7 bases left between them. CDR3 length equals 12 residues. Germline CDR1 is SGDLS and CDR2 is YYNGEE. The DNA for the CDR3 is TGTGCCAGCAGCCCGGGCTACACTGAAGCTTTCTTT. Protein sequence: CASSPGYTEAFF.

The gene calls are TRBV5-1 and TRBJ1-1; D might be TRBD1 (5 bases). CDR1 is SGHRS and CDR2 is YFSETQ in the germline V gene. The length of the CDR3 is 14 residues. V lost 4 bases, J lost 4 bases, and 14 bases lay in between. Here the CDR3 reads CASSPQQGSTEAFF. The CDR3 DNA sequence: TGCGCCAGCAGCCCGCAGCAGGGAAGCACTGAAGCTTTCTTT.

CDR3 nucleotides: TGCAGCGTTGAGGGGACAGGGAAGGTTGATGAGCAGTTCTTC. Its protein product is CSVEGTGKVDEQFF. The chain carries TRBV29-1 and TRBJ2-1, with 9 bases fitting TRBD1. This CDR3 is 14 amino acids long. Trimming cost V 3 bases and J 8 bases; bases outside gene matches: 8. Germline V gene data show CDR1 as SQVTM and CDR2 as ANQGSEA.

J is TRBJ1-5 and V is TRBV19, with a weak D call TRBD1 (5 bases). This CDR3 has 14 residues. Germline CDR1 reads LNHDA; CDR2 reads SQIVND (reference sequence). Trimming cost V 3 bases and J 7 bases, with 13 bases left between them. CDR3 sequence reads: CASSIWGSGQPQHF. The DNA for the CDR3 is TGTGCCAGTAGTATTTGGGGGTCGGGACAGCCCCAGCATTTT.

This chain joins TRBV5-4 and TRBJ1-4, with TRBD1 matching 8 bases. Trimming at V came to 2 bases and at J to 8 bases, leaving 8 bases not matched to a gene. The CDR3 is made up of 15 amino acids. Germline CDR1 is SGHNT and CDR2 is YYREEE (reference sequence). The CDR3 spells CASSLGQGRGEKLFF. In DNA form, the CDR3 reads TGTGCCAGCAGCTTAGGACAGGGTCGAGGAGAAAAACTGTTTTTT.

The rearrangement joins TRBV30 to TRBJ1-2; D gene unclear. CDR3 size: 16 residues. V was clipped by 0 bases and J by 8 bases, with 22 bases between them. The V gene's germline CDR1 is GTSNPN and CDR2 SVGIG (reference sequence). The DNA for the CDR3 is TGTGCCTGGAGTGTACCAAAGACGATTGTCTTTGAGGGCTACACCTTC. This sequence encodes CAWSVPKTIVFEGYTF.

The rearrangement uses TRBV7-9 and TRBJ2-1; D not certain. Trimming pared 4 bases from V and 2 bases from J, leaving 6 bases between. The germline V gene has CDR1 SEHNR and CDR2 FQNEAQ (reference sequence). CDR3 length equals 13 residues. The CDR3 DNA reads TGTGCCAGCAGCTCGGTGGCCTACAATGAGCAGTTCTTC. It codes for CASSSVAYNEQFF.

In its sample, this clone was seen once. This sequence joins TRBV14 and TRBJ2-5; no firm D call. V shed 4 bases and J shed 1 base, with 10 bases lying between them. Per germline, CDR1 SGHDN and CDR2 FVKESK. The CDR3 is 14 residues long. The CDR3 is CASSLRQIQETQYF. The CDR3 region has the DNA TGTGCCAGCAGCCTCCGACAAATCCAAGAGACCCAGTACTTC.

The V gene is TRBV24-1, the J gene TRBJ2-2; a weak D match, TRBD2 (6 bases). Per the germline V gene, CDR1 is KGHDR and CDR2 is SFDVKD. V was trimmed by 8 bases and J by 4 bases, leaving 13 bases between them. There are 14 residues in the CDR3. The CDR3 sequence is CATTMTGGTGELFF. Here the CDR3 DNA reads TGTGCCACCACCATGACCGGGGGCACCGGGGAGCTGTTTTTT.

V is TRBV28 and J is TRBJ2-3; TRBD1 is a possible D gene (6 bases). V lost 7 bases to trimming and J lost 4 bases, with 12 bases between them. The CDR3 has 13 residues. Per germline, CDR1 MDHEN and CDR2 SYDVKM. The CDR3 loop reads CASTPGAPDTQYF. Here the CDR3 DNA reads TGTGCCAGCACGCCAGGGGCCCCAGATACGCAGTATTTT.

This clone was counted a few times. This rearrangement joins TRBV30 to TRBJ2-1; 10 bases match TRBD1. The CDR3 length is 15 residues. Trimming at V came to 0 bases and at J to 3 bases, leaving 2 bases not matched to a gene. Looked up from germline, CDR1 is GTSNPN and CDR2 is SVGIG (reference sequence). In DNA, the CDR3 is TGTGCCTGGAGTGTACGGACAGGGGGCTACAATGAGCAGTTCTTC. Translated: CAWSVRTGGYNEQFF. Full variable domain (missing parts from reference TRBV30 and TRBJ2-1): SQTIHQWPATLVQPVGSPLSLECTVEGTSNPNLYWYRQAAGRGLQLLFYSVGIGQISSEVPQNLSASRPQDRQFILSSKKLLLSDSGFYLCAWSVRTGGYNEQFFGPGTRLTVL.

The chain joins TRBV6-5 to TRBJ2-7; 11 bases match TRBD2. The junction had 3 bases not matched to a gene; V was cut back by 3 bases and J by 2 bases. Germline V CDR1 and CDR2: MNHEY, SVGAGI. This CDR3 has 15 amino acids. The CDR3 loop reads CASSYSGRDTYEQYF. In nucleotides, the CDR3 is TGTGCCAGCAGTTATAGCGGGAGGGACACCTACGAGCAGTACTTC.

V usage is TRBV19 and J usage is TRBJ1-1; D may be TRBD1 (5 bases). From germline, CDR1 is LNHDA and CDR2 SQIVND (reference sequence). The CDR3 totals 16 residues. The V end lost 1 base, the J end lost 0 bases, and 12 bases lay between the germline ends. CDR3 region: CASSIGAGLVNTEAFF. Here the CDR3 DNA reads TGTGCCAGTAGTATAGGGGCAGGGCTGGTGAACACTGAAGCTTTCTTT. Full variable domain (outside the CDR3, taken from reference TRBV19 and TRBJ1-1): DGGITQSPKYLFRKEGQNVTLSCEQNLNHDAMYWYRQDPGQGLRLIYYSQIVNDFQKGDIAEGYSVSREKKESFPLTVTSAQKNPTAFYLCASSIGAGLVNTEAFFGQGTRLTVV.

The genes are TRBV13 and TRBJ1-2; D remains ambiguous. This CDR3 comprises 13 residues. V gave up 4 bases and J gave up 6 bases, with 12 bases separating them. Germline V lookup: CDR1 PRHDT, CDR2 FYEKMQ (reference sequence). The CDR3 here is CASSSRIDHGYTF. DNA for the CDR3: TGTGCCAGCAGCTCCCGGATAGACCATGGCTACACCTTC.

The rearrangement joins TRBV28 to TRBJ2-2; D may be TRBD1 (6 bases). Trimming stripped 7 bases from V and 0 bases from J, with 9 bases between. Germline V lookup: CDR1 MDHEN, CDR2 SYDVKM. CDR3 length equals 14 residues. The CDR3 loop reads CASTGTTNTGELFF. The CDR3, as DNA: TGTGCCAGCACCGGGACAACGAACACCGGGGAGCTGTTTTTT.

This chain joins TRBV18 and TRBJ2-7; TRBD2 aligns across 9 bases. CDR1 is KGHSH and CDR2 is LQKENI in the germline V gene. The CDR3 has 17 residues. V shed 6 bases and J 0 bases; nucleotides not matched to a gene: 12. The CDR3: CASSVLAGIDSSYEQYF. The CDR3 DNA is TGTGCCAGCTCCGTTCTAGCGGGGATAGATAGCTCCTACGAGCAGTACTTC.

This clone was seen only once. The gene calls are TRBV24-1 and TRBJ2-5, with TRBD1 as a possible D gene (6 bases). V was clipped by 9 bases and J by 4 bases, with 26 bases between them. CDR1 and CDR2 (germline): KGHDR, SFDVKD. This CDR3 has 17 amino acids. CDR3 sequence: CATHPSVYQGKVETQYF. The CDR3, as DNA: TGTGCCACCCACCCGTCAGTCTACCAGGGGAAGGTAGAGACCCAGTACTTC.

The V call is TRBV4-2, the J call TRBJ1-3, with a tentative D call TRBD1 (5 bases). Trimming removed 0 bases at V and 2 bases at J, with 14 bases between. Germline CDR1 LGHNA, CDR2 YNFKEQ. This CDR3 comprises 17 residues. The CDR3 coding sequence is TGTGCCAGCAGCCAAGATCCCGGGCAGGGTGCTGGAAACACCATATATTTT. Amino acid sequence: CASSQDPGQGAGNTIYF.

This sequence joins TRBV19 and TRBJ2-1; D is ambiguous. This CDR3 has 14 residues. From germline, CDR1 is LNHDA and CDR2 SQIVND (reference sequence). V shed 7 bases and J shed 4 bases, with 14 bases lying between them. This CDR3 is CASKTALKYNEQFF. CDR3 coding DNA: TGTGCCAGTAAGACGGCCTTAAAGTACAATGAGCAGTTCTTC.

The V and J genes are TRBV9 and TRBJ1-3; D gene unclear. The V gene lost 0 bases and the J gene lost 8 bases, with 6 bases spanning the gap. This CDR3 is built from 12 residues. Germline CDR1 and CDR2: SGDLS and YYNGEE. CDR3 sequence reads: CASSVAEDTIYF. The CDR3 DNA follows: TGTGCCAGCAGCGTAGCTGAAGACACCATATATTTT.

This chain joins TRBV6-6 and TRBJ2-7, with D possibly matching TRBD2 (6 bases). Trimming took off 7 bases at V and 3 bases at J, with 13 bases between the two ends. Germline loops: CDR1 MNHNY, CDR2 SVGAGI (reference sequence). The CDR3 is 13 amino acids. The CDR3 coding sequence is TGTGCCAGCACAAAAGGGGAGGACTACGAGCAGTACTTC. Amino acid sequence: CASTKGEDYEQYF.

The chain joins TRBV2 to TRBJ2-2; D is uncertain. CDR1 is SNHLY and CDR2 is FYNNEI in the germline V gene. This CDR3 has 14 amino acids. Deletions cut 11 bases from V and 1 base from J, with 14 bases between. CDR3 nucleotide sequence: TGTGCCTTCCTGGACCACCGGAACACCGGGGAGCTGTTTTTT. The encoded protein is CAFLDHRNTGELFF.

The chain recombines TRBV10-3 with TRBJ2-5; no clear D gene. The V gene lost 6 bases and the J gene lost 2 bases, with 10 bases spanning the gap. The CDR3 contains 13 residues. Germline V gene sequence: CDR1 ENHRY, CDR2 SYGVKD. This CDR3 is CAISPRVQETQYF. The CDR3 nucleotides read TGTGCCATCAGCCCTCGGGTTCAAGAGACCCAGTACTTC.